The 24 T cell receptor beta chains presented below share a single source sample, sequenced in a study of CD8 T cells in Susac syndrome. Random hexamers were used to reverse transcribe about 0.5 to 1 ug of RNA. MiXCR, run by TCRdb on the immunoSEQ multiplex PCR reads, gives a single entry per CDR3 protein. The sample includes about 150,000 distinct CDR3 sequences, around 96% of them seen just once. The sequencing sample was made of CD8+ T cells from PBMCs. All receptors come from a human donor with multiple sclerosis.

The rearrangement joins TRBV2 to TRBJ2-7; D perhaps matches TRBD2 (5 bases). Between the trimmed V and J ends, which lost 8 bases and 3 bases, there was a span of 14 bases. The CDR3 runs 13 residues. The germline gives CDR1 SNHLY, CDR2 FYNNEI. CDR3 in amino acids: CASLGSRGYEQYF. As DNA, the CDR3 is TGTGCCAGCTTGGGGAGCCGGGGCTACGAGCAGTACTTC.

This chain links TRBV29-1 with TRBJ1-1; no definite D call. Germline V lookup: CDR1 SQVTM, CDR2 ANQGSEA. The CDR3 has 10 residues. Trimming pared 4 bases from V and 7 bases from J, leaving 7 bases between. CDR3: CSVVKLEAFF. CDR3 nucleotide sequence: TGCAGCGTTGTAAAGCTTGAAGCTTTCTTT.

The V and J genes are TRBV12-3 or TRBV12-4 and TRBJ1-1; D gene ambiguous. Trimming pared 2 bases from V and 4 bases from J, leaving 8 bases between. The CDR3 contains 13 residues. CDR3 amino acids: CASSLKGSTEAFF. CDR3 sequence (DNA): TGTGCCAGCAGTTTAAAGGGATCCACTGAAGCTTTCTTT.

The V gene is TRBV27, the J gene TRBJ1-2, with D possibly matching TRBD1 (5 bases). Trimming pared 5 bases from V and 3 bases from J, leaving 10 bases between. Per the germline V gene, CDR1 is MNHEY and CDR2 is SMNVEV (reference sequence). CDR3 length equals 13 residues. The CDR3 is CASSTDRDYGYTF. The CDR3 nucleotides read TGTGCCAGCAGTACAGACAGAGACTATGGCTACACCTTC.

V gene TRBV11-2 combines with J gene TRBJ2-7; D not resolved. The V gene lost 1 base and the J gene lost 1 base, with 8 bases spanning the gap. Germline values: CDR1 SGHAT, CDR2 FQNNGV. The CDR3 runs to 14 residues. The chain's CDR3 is CASSLVAGSYEQYF. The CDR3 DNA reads TGTGCCAGCAGCTTAGTGGCCGGATCCTACGAGCAGTACTTC. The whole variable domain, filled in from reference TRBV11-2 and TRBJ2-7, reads EAGVAQSPRYKIIEKRQSVAFWCNPISGHATLYWYQQILGQGPKLLIQFQNNGVVDDSQLPKDRFSAERLKGVDSTLKIQPAKLEDSAVYLCASSLVAGSYEQYFGPGTRLTVT.

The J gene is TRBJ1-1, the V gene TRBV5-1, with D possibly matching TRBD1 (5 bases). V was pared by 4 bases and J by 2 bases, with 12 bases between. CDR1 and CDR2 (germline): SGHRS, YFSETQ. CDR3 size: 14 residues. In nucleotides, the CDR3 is TGCGCCAGCAGCATTCCGCAGGGCAACACTGAAGCTTTCTTT. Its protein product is CASSIPQGNTEAFF.

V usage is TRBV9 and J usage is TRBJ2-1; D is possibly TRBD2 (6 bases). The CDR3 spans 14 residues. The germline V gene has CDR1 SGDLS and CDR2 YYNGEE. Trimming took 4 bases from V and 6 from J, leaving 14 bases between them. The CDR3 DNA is TGTGCCAGCAGCCCCTATCTAGCGCCCAATGAGCAGTTCTTC. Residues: CASSPYLAPNEQFF. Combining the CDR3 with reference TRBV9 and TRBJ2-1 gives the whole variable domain DSGVTQTPKHLITATGQRVTLRCSPRSGDLSVYWYQQSLDQGLQFLIQYYNGEERAKGNILERFSAQQFPDLHSELNLSSLELGDSALYFCASSPYLAPNEQFFGPGTRLTVL.

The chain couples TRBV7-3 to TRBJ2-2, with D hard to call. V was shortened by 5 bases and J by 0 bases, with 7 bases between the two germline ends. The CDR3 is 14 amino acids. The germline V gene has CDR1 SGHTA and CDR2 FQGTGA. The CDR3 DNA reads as TGTGCCAGCAGCCCCGACTCGAACACCGGGGAGCTGTTTTTT. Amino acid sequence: CASSPDSNTGELFF.

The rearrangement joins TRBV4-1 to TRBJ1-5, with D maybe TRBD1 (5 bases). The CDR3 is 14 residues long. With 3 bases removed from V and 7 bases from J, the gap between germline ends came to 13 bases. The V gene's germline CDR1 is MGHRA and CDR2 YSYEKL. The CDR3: CASSQTGVSQPQHF. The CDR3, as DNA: TGCGCCAGCAGCCAGACGGGGGTGAGCCAGCCCCAGCATTTT.

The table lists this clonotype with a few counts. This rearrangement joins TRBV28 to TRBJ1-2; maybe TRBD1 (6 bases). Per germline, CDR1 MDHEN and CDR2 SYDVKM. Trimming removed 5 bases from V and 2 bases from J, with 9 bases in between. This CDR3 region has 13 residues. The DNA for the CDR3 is TGTGCCAGCAGTCCCGGACAGAACTATGGCTACACCTTC. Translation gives CASSPGQNYGYTF.

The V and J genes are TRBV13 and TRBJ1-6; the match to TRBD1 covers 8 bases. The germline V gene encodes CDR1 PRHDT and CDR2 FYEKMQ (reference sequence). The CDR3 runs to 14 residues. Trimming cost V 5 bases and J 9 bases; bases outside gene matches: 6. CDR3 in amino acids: CASSLGQEGSPLHF. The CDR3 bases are TGTGCCAGCAGCCTGGGACAGGAAGGTTCACCCCTCCACTTT.

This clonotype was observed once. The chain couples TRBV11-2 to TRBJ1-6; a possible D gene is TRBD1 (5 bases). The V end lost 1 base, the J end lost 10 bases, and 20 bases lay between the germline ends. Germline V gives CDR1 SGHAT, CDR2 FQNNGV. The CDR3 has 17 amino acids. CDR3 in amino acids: CASSLARLRGVESPLHF. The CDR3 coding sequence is TGTGCCAGCAGCTTAGCTCGCCTTAGAGGGGTAGAATCACCCCTCCACTTT.

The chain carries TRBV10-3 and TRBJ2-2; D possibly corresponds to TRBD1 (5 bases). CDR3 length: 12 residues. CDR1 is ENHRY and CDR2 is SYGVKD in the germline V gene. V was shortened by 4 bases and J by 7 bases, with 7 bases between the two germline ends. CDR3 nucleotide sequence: TGTGCCATCAGTGTGGGGCACGGGGAGCTGTTTTTT. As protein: CAISVGHGELFF.

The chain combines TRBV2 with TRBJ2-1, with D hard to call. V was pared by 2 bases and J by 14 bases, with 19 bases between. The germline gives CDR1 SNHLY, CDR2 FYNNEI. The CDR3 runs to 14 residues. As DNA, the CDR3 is TGTGCCAGCAGTGAAAGCGACAATCCTGGCATAAAGTTCTTC. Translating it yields CASSESDNPGIKFF.

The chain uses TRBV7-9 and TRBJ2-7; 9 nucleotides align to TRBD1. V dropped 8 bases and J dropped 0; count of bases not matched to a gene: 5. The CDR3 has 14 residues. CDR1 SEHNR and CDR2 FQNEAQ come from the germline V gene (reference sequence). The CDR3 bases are TGTGCCAGCGCTGGACAGGGGAGCTCCTACGAGCAGTACTTC. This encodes CASAGQGSSYEQYF.

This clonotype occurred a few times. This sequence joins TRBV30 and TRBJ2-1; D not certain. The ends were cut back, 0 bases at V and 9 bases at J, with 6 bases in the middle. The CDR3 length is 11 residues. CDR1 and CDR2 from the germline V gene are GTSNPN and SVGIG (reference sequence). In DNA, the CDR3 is TGTGCCTGGAGTGTCGGCAGTGAGCAGTTCTTC. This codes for CAWSVGSEQFF.

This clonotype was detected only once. The CDR3, as DNA: TGTGCCAGCAGTGAGGGGAGTTCACCCCTCCACTTT. It yields the protein CASSEGSSPLHF. V usage is TRBV2 and J usage is TRBJ1-6; D is unclear. The CDR3 runs 12 residues. Trimming took 3 bases from V and 9 from J, leaving 6 bases between them. CDR1 is SNHLY and CDR2 is FYNNEI in the germline V gene.

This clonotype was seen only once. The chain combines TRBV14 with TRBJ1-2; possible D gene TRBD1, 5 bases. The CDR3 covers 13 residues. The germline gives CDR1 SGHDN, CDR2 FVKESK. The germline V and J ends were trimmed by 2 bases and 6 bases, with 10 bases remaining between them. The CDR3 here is CASSQNRRDGYTF. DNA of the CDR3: TGTGCCAGCAGCCAAAACAGGAGAGATGGCTACACCTTC.

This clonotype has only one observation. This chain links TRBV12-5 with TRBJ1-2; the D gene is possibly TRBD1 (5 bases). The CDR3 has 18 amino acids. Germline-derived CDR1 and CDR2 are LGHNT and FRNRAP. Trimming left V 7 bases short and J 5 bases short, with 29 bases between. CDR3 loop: CASADLGGPSFRGYGYTF. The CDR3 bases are TGTGCTAGTGCCGATCTTGGGGGACCTTCCTTTCGGGGTTATGGCTACACCTTC.

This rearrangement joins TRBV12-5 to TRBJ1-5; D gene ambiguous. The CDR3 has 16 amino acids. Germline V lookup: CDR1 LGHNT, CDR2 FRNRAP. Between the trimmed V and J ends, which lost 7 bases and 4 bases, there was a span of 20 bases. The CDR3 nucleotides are TGTGCTAGTGCCGAGAGAAGGAACAGCAAGAATCAGCCCCAGCATTTT. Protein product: CASAERRNSKNQPQHF.

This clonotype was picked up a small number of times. CDR3 in DNA: TGTGCCATCAGTGACAGAGTTGTAGGGGCCAACGTCCTGACTTTC. This gives the protein CAISDRVVGANVLTF. This chain joins TRBV10-3 and TRBJ2-6; D is undetermined. Germline lookup yields CDR1 ENHRY and CDR2 SYGVKD. CDR3 size: 15 residues. The V end lost 3 bases, the J end lost 4 bases, and 10 bases lay between the germline ends.

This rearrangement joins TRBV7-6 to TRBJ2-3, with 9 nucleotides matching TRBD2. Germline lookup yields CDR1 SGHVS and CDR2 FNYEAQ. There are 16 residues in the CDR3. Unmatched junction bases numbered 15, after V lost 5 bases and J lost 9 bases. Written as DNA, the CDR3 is TGTGCCAGCAGCCTGGAGGCTAGCGGGGAACAGGGCACGCAGTATTTT. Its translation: CASSLEASGEQGTQYF.

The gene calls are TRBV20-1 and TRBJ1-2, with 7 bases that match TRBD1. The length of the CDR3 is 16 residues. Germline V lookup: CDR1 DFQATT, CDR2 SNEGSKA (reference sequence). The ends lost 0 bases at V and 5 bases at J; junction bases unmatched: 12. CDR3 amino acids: CSARDGTASLRYGYTF. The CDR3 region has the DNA TGCAGTGCTAGAGATGGGACAGCTAGCCTTAGATATGGCTACACCTTC.

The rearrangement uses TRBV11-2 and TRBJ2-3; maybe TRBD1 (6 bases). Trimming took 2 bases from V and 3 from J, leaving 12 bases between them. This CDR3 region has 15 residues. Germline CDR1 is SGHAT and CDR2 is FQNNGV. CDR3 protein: CASSLWGRGTDTQYF. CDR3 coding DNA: TGTGCCAGCAGCTTATGGGGGCGAGGAACAGATACGCAGTATTTT.